This TCR beta chain was recovered during a study of blood T cell repertoires in COVID-19 (dated by TCRdb to 2018 to 2020). Turning to the overall study: Collaborator samples came from the United States, Italy and Spain and covered acute and convalescent phases of COVID-19. The prospective study material was composed of cDNA or gDNA derived from T cells, B-cell-depleted T cells, or PBMCs. The dataset comprised deeply sampled blood TCRbeta repertoires from subjects exposed to, actively infected with, or recovered from COVID-19. The repertoires were released in a freely available public database meant as a resource for research on the immune response to SARS-CoV-2. Samples were obtained from the ongoing ImmuneRACE study (first 160 participants) and from 1,200 or so subjects provided by 6 global collaborators. The sample metadata nearly always contained a de-identified subject ID, COVID-19 status, age in years and sex. HLA class I and class II types, where available, came from metadata supplied by the sample provider rather than from assay-based typing. What the authors observed across the whole study: Clinical and demographic metadata were provided uncurated, with the amount varying by source and participant.

A word on this clone: The clone's antigen remains unknown. No base qualities exist here, and no much larger clone lies one base off it.

The immunoSEQ Assay, a bias-controlled multiplex PCR, was used to amplify TCRbeta CDR3 regions from genomic DNA. The study's processing was this. The number of nucleated cells in each sample was estimated by amplification of reference gene primers within the assay. Sequence reads were collapsed and filtered to measure the absolute abundance of every unique TCRbeta CDR3 rearrangement. For each sample, productive Simpson clonality was calculated by taking the square root of Simpson's diversity index across productive rearrangements. Imported from immuneACCESS, the table was reduced by TCRdb to in-frame sequences with V and J called. These copies leave out some clones; in studies compared against another copy, an unresolved V gene accounts for under half, and the cause of the remainder is not known. D and trimming were read from the DNA, whereas the V and J calls and clone size are those reported in that table. The sample profile shows 200,000 to 250,000 clones; 70% to 90% of them were found once. 2% to 2.5% of the sample lies in the top ten.

A second Seattle source provided samples from volunteer blood donors who had recovered from COVID-19. Whole blood was collected in K2EDTA tubes by collaborating institutions according to the institutions' own protocols. For TCRbeta analysis, collaborators shipped samples as frozen whole blood, isolated PBMCs, or DNA extracted from either of those sample types. From cysteine to phenylalanine, the CDR3 is 14 amino acids long. The retained sequence is limited to the CDR3, 42 bases, with the frame set at the first base. Clipping removes 4 bases from V and 3 bases from J, with 5 as the unmatched junction base count. In the germline V gene, CDR1 corresponds to MNHEY and CDR2 to SVGAGI.

Sequencing was carried out using peripheral blood. This receptor was identified in a woman aged 40 to 49 who had recovered from COVID-19. The rearrangement combines TRBV6-5 with TRBJ2-7; 8 central bases correspond to TRBD2. The DNA sequence follows: TGTGCCAGCAGTTCGGGAGGGACGCTCTACGAGCAGTACTTC. It translates to CASSSGGTLYEQYF.